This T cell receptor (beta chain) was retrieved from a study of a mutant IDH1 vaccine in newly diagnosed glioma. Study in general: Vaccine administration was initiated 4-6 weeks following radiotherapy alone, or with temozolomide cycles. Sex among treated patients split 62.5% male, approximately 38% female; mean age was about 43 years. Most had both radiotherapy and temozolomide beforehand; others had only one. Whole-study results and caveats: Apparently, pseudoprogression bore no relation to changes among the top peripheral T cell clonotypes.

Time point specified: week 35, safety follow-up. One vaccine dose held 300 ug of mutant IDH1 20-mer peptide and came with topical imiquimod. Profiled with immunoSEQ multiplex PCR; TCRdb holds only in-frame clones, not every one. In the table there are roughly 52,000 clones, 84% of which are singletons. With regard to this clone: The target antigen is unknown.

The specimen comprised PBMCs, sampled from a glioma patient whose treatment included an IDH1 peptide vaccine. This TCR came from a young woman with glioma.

In DNA, the CDR3 is TGTGCCAGCAGTTACGACGGGGCGCCTTATCAGCCCCAGCATTTT. It translates to CASSYDGAPYQPQHF. V usage is TRBV6-5 and J usage is TRBJ1-5, with D possibly TRBD1 on 5 matching bases. The germline gives CDR1 MNHEY, CDR2 SVGAGI. The V end lost 2 bases, the J end lost 5 bases, and 13 bases lay between the germline ends. The length of the CDR3 is 15 residues.